The source of this T cell receptor beta chain is a study of blood T cell repertoires in COVID-19. About the study: Collection of acute and convalescent COVID-19 samples took place in the United States, Italy and Spain. PBMCs, B-cell-depleted T cells, or T cells were the source of the cDNA or gDNA that made up the material.

CDR1 is DFQATT and CDR2 is SNEGSKA in the germline V gene (reference sequence). There are 14 residues in the CDR3. Trimming left V 3 bases short and J 0 bases short, with 12 bases between. As originally analysed: For nucleated cells, counts were estimated from reference gene primer amplification. Profiling relied on immunoSEQ multiplex PCR, and the TCRdb table lists in-frame clones only, not all of them. V and J calls and clone size are copied from that table; D and trimming were computed from the DNA. The sample lists about 260,000 clones, over 80% occurring once. The chain recombines TRBV20-1 with TRBJ2-7, with D perhaps matching TRBD1 (6 bases). This sequence was found in a woman in her forties who had recovered from COVID-19. The sample consisted of peripheral blood. The CDR3 reads CSASSRGRSYEQYF. The DNA of the CDR3 is TGCAGTGCTAGTAGCAGGGGCCGCTCCTACGAGCAGTACTTC.